Listed below are T cell receptor beta chains from one sample, sequenced in a study of T cell changes during pregnancy in multiple sclerosis. Using immunoSEQ multiplex PCR, the repertoire was profiled, and TCRdb retains in-frame clones only, with some absent. Counted here are roughly 52,000 clones, 85% to 95% occurring once; the ten biggest clones make up about 0.25%. The material was CD4+ T cells from peripheral blood mononuclear cells, obtained in the third trimester of pregnancy. The receptors originated from a female donor with multiple sclerosis, enrolled in a pregnancy study. The CDR3 runs from the conserved cysteine through the conserved F or W. A D gene is named only where the DNA matches it firmly. A clone size is listed for some rows: how often the clone was seen (once, few, many), or a class if it is expanded.

>-|TRBJ1-5|TRBV28|-
CASSFHGWALNQPQHF
TGTGCCAGCAGTTTCCATGGGTGGGCACTTAATCAGCCCCAGCATTTT
>-|TRBJ1-5|TRBV7-2|once
CASSIPGGQPQHF
TGTGCCAGCAGCATCCCCGGGGGTCAGCCCCAGCATTTT
>TRBD1|TRBJ2-7|TRBV27|-
CASSITQGTGEQYF
TGTGCCAGCAGCATCACACAGGGGACGGGAGAGCAGTACTTC
>-|TRBJ2-2|TRBV14|-
CASSGMGRTSGELFF
TGTGCCAGCAGCGGCATGGGGCGAACGTCCGGGGAGCTGTTTTTT
>TRBD2|TRBJ2-3|TRBV6-5|-
CASSYGTTADTQYF
TGTGCCAGCAGTTACGGGACTACGGCAGATACGCAGTATTTT
>TRBD2|TRBJ2-1|TRBV30|-
CAWSVLAGRDEQFF
TGTGCCTGGAGTGTATTAGCGGGAAGAGATGAGCAGTTCTTC
>TRBD2|TRBJ2-7|TRBV4-2|-
CASSQGTFSGTSGGANEQYF
TGTGCCAGCAGCCAAGGAACCTTCTCCGGGACTAGCGGGGGGGCGAACGAGCAGTACTTC
>TRBD1|TRBJ2-5|TRBV5-1|-
CASSPYRQGIGETQYF
TGCGCCAGCAGCCCCTATCGACAGGGGATAGGGGAGACCCAGTACTTC
>TRBD2|TRBJ2-2|TRBV7-9|-
CASSRLAGGNTGELFF
TGTGCCAGCAGTCGACTAGCGGGGGGGAACACCGGGGAGCTGTTTTTT
>-|TRBJ2-7|TRBV7-9|-
CASSLLSGGSYEQYF
TGTGCCAGCAGCTTATTATCGGGTGGGTCCTACGAGCAGTACTTC
>TRBD1|TRBJ1-2|TRBV5-4|-
CASSLPRGGGQGLYTF
TGTGCCAGCAGCCTTCCGCGCGGTGGTGGACAGGGACTATACACCTTC
>-|TRBJ1-4|TRBV7-2|once
CASSLGRGPTNEKLFF
TGTGCCAGCAGCTTAGGCCGCGGCCCAACTAATGAAAAACTGTTTTTT
>TRBD1|TRBJ2-1|TRBV19|-
CASSIDRGSYNEQFF
TGTGCCAGTAGTATCGACAGGGGCTCCTACAATGAGCAGTTCTTC
>TRBD2|TRBJ2-7|TRBV27|-
CASSSPGTSGTYEQYF
TGTGCCAGCAGTTCGCCCGGGACTAGCGGAACCTACGAGCAGTACTTC
>TRBD1|TRBJ1-5|TRBV19|few
CASSIRGQGRNQPQHF
TGTGCCAGTAGTATCCGGGGACAGGGGAGAAATCAGCCCCAGCATTTT
>-|TRBJ2-1|TRBV4-1|-
CASSQDLQGQYNEQFF
TGCGCCAGCAGCCAAGATCTGCAGGGCCAATACAATGAGCAGTTCTTC
>-|TRBJ1-2|TRBV5-1|-
CASSFGRAGSYGYTF
TGCGCCAGCAGCTTCGGAAGAGCGGGGAGTTATGGCTACACCTTC
>-|TRBJ2-3|TRBV4-1|-
CASSLLTGEGTDTQYF
TGCGCCAGCAGCCTATTGACAGGGGAGGGTACAGATACGCAGTATTTT
>-|TRBJ1-5|TRBV6-1|-
CASSEGQPQHF
TGTGCCAGCTCGGAGGGTCAGCCCCAGCATTTT
>-|TRBJ1-1|TRBV7-3|-
CASSPAGNTEAFF
TGTGCCAGCAGCCCAGCGGGGAACACTGAAGCTTTCTTT
>TRBD2|TRBJ2-2|TRBV10-3|-
CAISESTLAGANTGELFF
TGTGCCATCAGTGAGTCGACCTTAGCGGGGGCGAACACCGGGGAGCTGTTTTTT
>TRBD1|TRBJ1-1|TRBV25-1|-
CASSEVDRRTEAFF
TGTGCCAGCAGTGAGGTGGACAGGCGCACTGAAGCTTTCTTT
>-|TRBJ1-2|TRBV10-3|-
CAITPDKVNHGYTF
TGTGCCATCACCCCGGACAAGGTTAACCATGGCTACACCTTC
>TRBD1|TRBJ2-3|TRBV7-3|-
CASSPLKGASTDTQYF
TGTGCCAGCAGCCCGCTTAAGGGGGCGAGCACAGATACGCAGTATTTT
>TRBD2|TRBJ2-1|TRBV5-4|-
CASSSPTSVYNEQFF
TGTGCCAGCAGCTCCCCGACTAGCGTCTACAATGAGCAGTTCTTC
>-|TRBJ1-1|TRBV7-3|few
CASSLTPRTEAFF
TGTGCCAGCAGCTTAACACCACGGACTGAAGCTTTCTTT
>-|TRBJ2-2|TRBV19|-
CASTNPGWGELFF
TGTGCCAGTACAAATCCAGGGTGGGGGGAGCTGTTTTTT
>-|TRBJ1-1|TRBV7-9|-
CASSRPAGRNTEAFF
TGTGCCAGCAGCCGCCCCGCGGGCAGGAACACTGAAGCTTTCTTT
>TRBD2|TRBJ2-1|TRBV9|-
CASSAVVLGGTLNEQFF
TGTGCCAGCAGCGCCGTCGTCCTGGGAGGGACCCTTAATGAGCAGTTCTTC
>-|TRBJ1-2|TRBV7-9|-
CASSSRGGVLDYGYTF
TGTGCCAGCAGCTCCCGAGGCGGGGTCTTGGACTATGGCTACACCTTC
>TRBD2|TRBJ2-5|TRBV5-4|-
CASSQGLVQETQYF
TGTGCCAGCAGCCAGGGACTAGTACAAGAGACCCAGTACTTC
>TRBD1|TRBJ1-1|TRBV7-9|few
CASSLGTGGLNTEAFF
TGTGCCAGCAGCTTAGGAACAGGGGGCTTGAACACTGAAGCTTTCTTT
>-|TRBJ1-3|TRBV11-2|-
CASSTRRQFSGNTIYF
TGTGCCAGCAGCACTAGGCGGCAGTTCTCTGGAAACACCATATATTTT
>TRBD2|TRBJ2-7|TRBV27|-
CASWTGRDSYEQYF
TGTGCCAGCTGGACGGGGAGGGACTCCTACGAGCAGTACTTC
>-|TRBJ1-4|TRBV13|-
CASSLGVQGTNEKLFF
TGTGCCAGCAGCTTAGGCGTCCAGGGAACTAATGAAAAACTGTTTTTT
>-|TRBJ2-7|TRBV28|-
CASSLWPMRGAYEQYF
TGTGCCAGCAGTTTATGGCCGATGCGTGGGGCTTACGAGCAGTACTTC
>-|TRBJ1-5|TRBV18|-
CASSLPGSQPQHF
TGTGCCAGCTCACTGCCCGGGAGTCAGCCCCAGCATTTT
>TRBD2|TRBJ2-2|TRBV5-1|-
CASSPNGLADTGELFF
TGCGCCAGCAGCCCAAACGGACTAGCCGACACCGGGGAGCTGTTTTTT
>TRBD2|TRBJ2-1|TRBV30|-
CAWSVPSGNYNEQFF
TGTGCCTGGAGTGTCCCTAGCGGAAATTACAATGAGCAGTTCTTC
>-|TRBJ1-1|TRBV7-6|once
CASSLRRGTEAFF
TGTGCCAGCAGCTTACGAAGGGGCACTGAAGCTTTCTTT
>-|TRBJ2-3|TRBV6-1|-
CASSEEIAIDTQYF
TGTGCCAGCAGTGAAGAAATAGCAATAGATACGCAGTATTTT
>-|TRBJ2-7|TRBV6-5|-
CASSYLQGRDEQYF
TGTGCCAGCAGTTACCTCCAGGGTCGGGACGAGCAGTACTTC